This TCR beta chain was sequenced in a study of control samples from healthy donors and cancer patients. Measured with immunoSEQ multiplex PCR; TCRdb has only the in-frame clones, and not every one. Of about 98,000 clones in the sample, 70% to 80% were seen once. Looked up from germline, CDR1 is LNHNV and CDR2 is YYDKDF (reference sequence). Trimming took 5 bases from V and 4 from J, leaving 12 bases between them. The CDR3 sequence is 14 residues long. This clone was seen just once. This chain uses TRBV15 with TRBJ1-5; no clear D. This clonotype was sampled from a young woman in good health. Source material: blood. CDR3 region: CATSPSGGNQPQHF. The CDR3 coding sequence is TGTGCCACCAGCCCCTCGGGCGGGAATCAGCCCCAGCATTTT.